This T cell receptor (beta chain) was sequenced in a study of OX40 agonist ivuxolimab in advanced cancers. TCRdb's copy holds only in-frame clones and misses some; the assay was immunoSEQ multiplex PCR. The data show over 85,000 clones, about 90% seen once. Study-wide results and caveats: There was clonal expansion of CD4+ and CD8+ blood T cells by week 6 at 0.1 to 3.0 mg/kg. In general, CD8+ T cells held more expanded clones than CD4+ did, on average. The specificity for antigen of the expanded peripheral T cells was not determined.

CDR3 length: 13 residues. In germline, CDR1 is KGHSH, CDR2 LQKENI. Deletions cut 4 bases from V and 4 bases from J, with 10 bases between. Blood draws occurred at baseline, cycle 4 day 1, and cycle 7 day 1. Regarding this clone: Its antigen is currently unknown.

Sequenced here: CD4+ or CD8+ T cells sorted from blood, sampled in a trial of the OX40 agonist ivuxolimab. This TCR was recovered from an adult with an advanced solid tumor such as melanoma, head and neck, liver or kidney cancer. The genes are TRBV18 and TRBJ1-2; D is uncertain. This CDR3 is CASSQGTLYGYTF. The CDR3 region has the DNA TGTGCCAGCTCACAGGGTACCCTCTATGGCTACACCTTC.